These T cell receptor beta chains were read from a single sample in a study of blood T cells in healthy people across ages. TCRdb analysed the 5' RACE reads with MiXCR anew, one entry per CDR3 protein. The table records approximately 1,000,000 distinct CDR3 sequences, under 45% of them present only once. Sequenced material: blood. These TCRs come from a woman aged 55-75 years in good health. The CDR3 runs from the conserved cysteine through the conserved F or W. Each record gives: D gene, V gene, J gene, clone size, CDR3 protein, CDR3 DNA. A D gene is named only where the DNA matches it firmly. Not all rows give a size; the values are once, few, many and, for expanded clones, a class.

TRBD1	TRBV6-5	TRBJ2-1	-	CASKQGGSDYNEQFF	TGTGCCAGCAAACAGGGGGGCAGCGACTACAATGAGCAGTTCTTC
-	TRBV7-9	TRBJ1-1	-	CASSFLGGANTEAFF	TGTGCCAGCAGCTTCCTGGGGGGTGCGAACACTGAAGCTTTCTTT
-	TRBV6-5	TRBJ1-1	-	CASSYSGSVNTEAFF	TGTGCCAGCAGTTACTCGGGGTCGGTGAACACTGAAGCTTTCTTT
-	TRBV27	TRBJ2-4	few	CASSEIGAKNIQYF	TGTGCCAGCAGCGAGATAGGAGCCAAAAACATTCAGTACTTC
TRBD2	TRBV29-1	TRBJ2-3	few	CSVEIIAGNTQYF	TGCAGCGTTGAAATCATAGCGGGAAATACGCAGTATTTT
TRBD2	TRBV20-1	TRBJ2-3	-	CSARDSGGGAEDTQYF	TGCAGTGCTAGAGACTCTGGCGGGGGGGCAGAAGATACGCAGTATTTT
TRBD1	TRBV7-2	TRBJ2-7	-	CAGSHRTGWYSEQYF	TGTGCCGGCAGCCACCGGACAGGGTGGTACTCCGAGCAGTACTTC
-	TRBV29-1	TRBJ2-5	-	CSVPRGTGGAGGTQYF	TGCAGCGTCCCTCGCGGAACAGGGGGCGCGGGAGGGACCCAGTACTTC
TRBD1	TRBV13	TRBJ2-6	-	CASTYRGLGPSGANVLTF	TGTGCCAGCACCTACAGGGGGCTTGGGCCCTCTGGGGCCAACGTCCTGACTTTC
TRBD1	TRBV27	TRBJ2-4	-	CASRGSGGRKGKNIQYF	TGTGCCTCCAGAGGTTCAGGGGGCCGTAAAGGCAAAAACATTCAGTACTTC
TRBD1	TRBV28	TRBJ2-7	few	CASNQQGWDYEQYF	TGTGCCAGCAACCAACAGGGGTGGGACTACGAGCAGTACTTC
TRBD1	TRBV20-1	TRBJ1-1	-	CSARGRQGVNTEAFF	TGCAGTGCTAGAGGCAGACAGGGGGTGAACACTGAAGCTTTCTTT
-	TRBV28	TRBJ2-3	many	CASSLGDTDTQYF	TGTGCCAGCAGTTTGGGGGACACAGATACGCAGTATTTT
-	TRBV20-1	TRBJ1-5	-	CSARSVGALGNQPQHF	TGCAGTGCTAGATCGGTAGGGGCTCTCGGCAATCAGCCCCAGCATTTT
TRBD2	TRBV24-1	TRBJ2-7	-	CATSDFFTSGRTDSYEQYF	TGTGCCACCAGTGACTTTTTTACTAGCGGGAGGACCGACTCCTACGAGCAGTACTTC